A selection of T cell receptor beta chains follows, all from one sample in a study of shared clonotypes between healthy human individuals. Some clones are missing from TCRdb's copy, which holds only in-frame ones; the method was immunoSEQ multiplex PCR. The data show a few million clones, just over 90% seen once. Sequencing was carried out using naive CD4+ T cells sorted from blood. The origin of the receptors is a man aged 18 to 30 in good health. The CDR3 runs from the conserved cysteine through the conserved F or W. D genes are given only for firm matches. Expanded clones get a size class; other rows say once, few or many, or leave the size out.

CDR3: CASSFTGGRGNTIYF; DNA: TGCGCCAGCAGCTTCACAGGTGGACGTGGAAACACCATATATTTT; D: NA; V: TRBV5-1; length: 15; size: NA; J: TRBJ1-3
CDR3: CASSKYRQVNTEAFF; DNA: TGTGCCAGCAGCAAGTATCGACAGGTGAACACTGAAGCTTTCTTT; D: NA; V: TRBV7-2; length: 15; size: NA; J: TRBJ1-1
CDR3: CASSYSNPSLSYEQYF; DNA: TGTGCCAGCAGTTACTCGAACCCCTCCTTGTCCTATGAGCAGTACTTC; D: NA; V: TRBV6-6; length: 16; size: NA; J: TRBJ2-7
CDR3: CASSLAGGSETQYF; DNA: TGTGCCAGCAGCTTAGCCGGAGGGAGCGAGACCCAGTACTTC; D: NA; V: TRBV7-9; length: 14; size: NA; J: TRBJ2-5
CDR3: CASSLGQGDIQPQHF; DNA: TGTGCCAGCAGCTTAGGACAGGGGGACATACAGCCCCAGCATTTT; D: TRBD1; V: TRBV7-2; length: 15; size: NA; J: TRBJ1-5
CDR3: CASPTGERSSAKNIQYF; DNA: TGTGCCAGCCCGACAGGGGAACGGTCTTCGGCCAAAAACATTCAGTACTTC; D: NA; V: TRBV12-1; length: 17; size: NA; J: TRBJ2-4
CDR3: CASSSLAPDTQYF; DNA: TGTGCCAGCAGCTCTTTAGCGCCAGATACGCAGTATTTT; D: NA; V: TRBV7-9; length: 13; size: NA; J: TRBJ2-3
CDR3: CASSLPIVNEQFF; DNA: TGTGCCAGCAGCCTTCCTATTGTCAATGAGCAGTTCTTC; D: NA; V: TRBV7-2; length: 13; size: NA; J: TRBJ2-1
CDR3: CASSDQASGTYNEQFF; DNA: TGTGCCAGCAGTGATCAGGCTAGCGGGACCTACAATGAGCAGTTCTTC; D: TRBD2; V: TRBV6-4; length: 16; size: NA; J: TRBJ2-1
CDR3: CASSRSLGLTEQYF; DNA: TGTGCCAGCAGCCGGTCGCTCGGTCTCACCGAGCAGTACTTC; D: NA; V: TRBV7-2; length: 14; size: NA; J: TRBJ2-7
CDR3: CASSESPGGKSAAEQFF; DNA: TGCGCCAGCAGTGAGTCCCCAGGGGGCAAATCGGCCGCTGAGCAGTTCTTC; D: TRBD1; V: TRBV10-1; length: 17; size: NA; J: TRBJ2-1
CDR3: CASSEMTGGGSSYNEQFF; DNA: TGCGCCAGCAGTGAGATGACAGGGGGCGGTAGCTCCTACAATGAGCAGTTCTTC; D: TRBD1; V: TRBV10-2; length: 18; size: NA; J: TRBJ2-1
CDR3: CASSLGPRGSLAYNEQFF; DNA: TGCGCCAGCAGCTTGGGGCCCCGGGGGAGTCTTGCCTACAATGAGCAGTTCTTC; D: NA; V: TRBV5-1; length: 18; size: NA; J: TRBJ2-1
CDR3: CATSTEAGFYEQYF; DNA: TGTGCCACCAGCACCGAGGCGGGGTTTTACGAGCAGTACTTC; D: NA; V: TRBV15; length: 14; size: NA; J: TRBJ2-7
CDR3: CAIRDRGREQYF; DNA: TGTGCCATCAGGGACAGGGGGCGCGAGCAGTACTTC; D: TRBD1; V: TRBV10-3; length: 12; size: NA; J: TRBJ2-7
CDR3: CAFRESSGNTIYF; DNA: TGTGCCTTTCGGGAATCCTCTGGAAACACCATATATTTT; D: NA; V: TRBV2; length: 13; size: NA; J: TRBJ1-3
CDR3: CASSERLAVYNEQFF; DNA: TGTGCCAGTAGTGAGAGACTAGCGGTCTACAATGAGCAGTTCTTC; D: TRBD2; V: TRBV19; length: 15; size: NA; J: TRBJ2-1
CDR3: CASSQEEGNGQPQHF; DNA: TGCGCCAGCAGCCAAGAAGAGGGGAACGGACAGCCCCAGCATTTT; D: NA; V: TRBV4-1; length: 15; size: NA; J: TRBJ1-5
CDR3: CASSSVQRNEQFF; DNA: TGTGCCAGCAGTTCCGTACAGCGGAATGAGCAGTTCTTC; D: NA; V: TRBV6-1; length: 13; size: once; J: TRBJ2-1
CDR3: CASVGQGSLGGYTF; DNA: TGTGCCAGCGTAGGACAGGGTAGTCTTGGTGGCTACACCTTC; D: TRBD1; V: TRBV2; length: 14; size: few; J: TRBJ1-2
CDR3: CAISESTGLYGYTF; DNA: TGTGCCATCAGTGAGTCCACAGGCCTTTATGGCTACACCTTC; D: NA; V: TRBV10-3; length: 14; size: NA; J: TRBJ1-2
CDR3: CAWSVTAYGYTF; DNA: TGTGCCTGGAGTGTAACGGCATATGGCTACACCTTC; D: NA; V: TRBV30; length: 12; size: NA; J: TRBJ1-2
CDR3: CASSTGGLRSYEQYF; DNA: TGTGCCAGCAGCACAGGAGGGTTACGGTCCTACGAGCAGTACTTC; D: NA; V: TRBV7-2; length: 15; size: once; J: TRBJ2-7
CDR3: CASSIVASDTEAFF; DNA: TGTGCCAGTAGTATAGTCGCCTCGGACACTGAAGCTTTCTTT; D: NA; V: TRBV19; length: 14; size: NA; J: TRBJ1-1
CDR3: CANSPEGPLAKNIQYF; DNA: TGTGCCAACTCCCCGGAAGGGCCACTAGCCAAAAACATTCAGTACTTC; D: NA; V: TRBV2; length: 16; size: NA; J: TRBJ2-4
CDR3: CASSLTTGANYGYTF; DNA: TGCGCCAGCAGCTTGACGACAGGAGCAAACTATGGCTACACCTTC; D: NA; V: TRBV5-1; length: 15; size: NA; J: TRBJ1-2
CDR3: CASTWGGGETQYF; DNA: TGTGCCAGCACCTGGGGGGGAGGAGAGACCCAGTACTTC; D: TRBD2; V: TRBV6-5; length: 13; size: NA; J: TRBJ2-5
CDR3: CASSIWTGAQRETQYF; DNA: TGTGCCAGTAGTATCTGGACAGGGGCCCAAAGGGAGACCCAGTACTTC; D: TRBD1; V: TRBV19; length: 16; size: NA; J: TRBJ2-5
CDR3: CASSPVTPYGYTF; DNA: TGTGCCAGCTCACCGGTCACCCCTTATGGCTACACCTTC; D: NA; V: TRBV18; length: 13; size: NA; J: TRBJ1-2
CDR3: CASSPNRGRMPGAFF; DNA: TGTGCCAGCAGTCCAAACAGGGGGCGGATGCCCGGAGCTTTCTTT; D: TRBD1; V: TRBV6-5; length: 15; size: NA; J: TRBJ1-1